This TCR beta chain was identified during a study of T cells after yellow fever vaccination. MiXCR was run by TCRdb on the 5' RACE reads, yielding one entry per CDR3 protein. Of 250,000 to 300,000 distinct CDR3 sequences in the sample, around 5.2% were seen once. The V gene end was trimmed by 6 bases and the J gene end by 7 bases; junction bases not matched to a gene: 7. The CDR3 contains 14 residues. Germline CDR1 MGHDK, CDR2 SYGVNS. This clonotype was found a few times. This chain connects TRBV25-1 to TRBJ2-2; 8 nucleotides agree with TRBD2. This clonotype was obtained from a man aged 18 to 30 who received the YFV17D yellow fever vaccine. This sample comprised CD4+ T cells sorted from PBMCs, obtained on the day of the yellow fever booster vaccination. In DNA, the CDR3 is TGTGCCAGCAGGCCAGCGGGGGAGGTCGGGGAGCTGTTTTTT. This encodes CASRPAGEVGELFF.